The rows below give T cell receptor beta chains drawn from one sample of a study of cytomegalovirus exposure and HLA in healthy donors. The table came from immunoSEQ multiplex PCR; TCRdb's copy has only in-frame clones and leaves some out. This table has approximately 160,000 clones, approximately 80% appearing once. The source material was PBMCs. Receptors were obtained from a man in his thirties or forties in good health and CMV-seropositive. The conserved cysteine and the conserved F or W are not part of the CDR3 here. Size values are once, few and many counts, or a class for expanded clones, and some rows have none.

CDR3: ASITGQGYFEKLF
size: NA
V: TRBV2
length: 13
J: TRBJ1-4

CDR3: ASSKQGTDTQY
size: few
V: TRBV6-4
length: 11
J: TRBJ2-3

CDR3: AWGRLAGYNEQF
size: NA
V: TRBV30
length: 12
J: TRBJ2-1

CDR3: ASSSAGQRFTYEQY
size: NA
V: TRBV28
length: 14
J: TRBJ2-7

CDR3: ASSKRLALTYEQY
size: NA
V: TRBV7-2
length: 13
J: TRBJ2-7

CDR3: SATGGYEQY
size: NA
V: TRBV20-1
length: 9
J: TRBJ2-7

CDR3: ASSLARVGGETQY
size: NA
V: TRBV7-9
length: 13
J: TRBJ2-5

CDR3: ASSEAMTGLSGTEAF
size: NA
V: TRBV2
length: 15
J: TRBJ1-1

CDR3: ASSRPGQMTGELF
size: few
V: TRBV9
length: 13
J: TRBJ2-2

CDR3: ASSLAPENTIY
size: few
V: TRBV28
length: 11
J: TRBJ1-3

CDR3: ASSFGTGALNEQF
size: NA
V: TRBV5-1
length: 13
J: TRBJ2-1

CDR3: ASSVEGGRVQY
size: NA
V: TRBV9
length: 11
J: TRBJ2-7

CDR3: SVPAGLTTGELF
size: NA
V: TRBV29-1
length: 12
J: TRBJ2-2

CDR3: ASSLQITLVETQY
size: NA
V: TRBV7-2
length: 13
J: TRBJ2-5

CDR3: ATSGETGVFNHGYT
size: NA
V: TRBV15
length: 14
J: TRBJ1-2

CDR3: SSSLGTNSGNTIY
size: NA
V: TRBV7-9
length: 13
J: TRBJ1-3

CDR3: AWKGSRGLF
size: NA
V: TRBV30
length: 9
J: TRBJ1-4

CDR3: ASAGHMNTEAF
size: NA
V: TRBV19
length: 11
J: TRBJ1-1

CDR3: AWGQLNTEAF
size: NA
V: TRBV30
length: 10
J: TRBJ1-1

CDR3: ASSLLAGDSIGELF
size: NA
V: TRBV27
length: 14
J: TRBJ2-2

CDR3: ASKGATNEKLF
size: NA
V: TRBV19
length: 11
J: TRBJ1-4

CDR3: ASKGQTGGSDTQY
size: NA
V: TRBV6-1
length: 13
J: TRBJ2-3

CDR3: ATSRDIGGRDNEQF
size: NA
V: TRBV15
length: 14
J: TRBJ2-1

CDR3: ASSKADRGHETQY
size: NA
V: TRBV21-1
length: 13
J: TRBJ2-5

CDR3: ASSQAAGSGANVLT
size: NA
V: TRBV4-3
length: 14
J: TRBJ2-6

CDR3: SVFWTRYEQY
size: NA
V: TRBV29-1
length: 10
J: TRBJ2-7

CDR3: ASGGQGPTGELF
size: NA
V: TRBV7-9
length: 12
J: TRBJ2-2

CDR3: ASSPALGAGGYEQY
size: NA
V: TRBV11-2
length: 14
J: NA

CDR3: ASSVSGTSELRQQY
size: NA
V: TRBV9
length: 14
J: TRBJ2-7

CDR3: ASTFGGATGELF
size: NA
V: TRBV7-9
length: 12
J: TRBJ2-2

CDR3: ASSLYHSRDTQY
size: NA
V: TRBV11-3
length: 12
J: TRBJ2-3

CDR3: ASSLGGEREQY
size: NA
V: TRBV28
length: 11
J: TRBJ2-5

CDR3: ASRLVFGTGLSNQPQH
size: NA
V: TRBV12-2
length: 16
J: TRBJ1-5

CDR3: ASSFWTSSYNEQF
size: NA
V: TRBV27
length: 13
J: TRBJ2-1

CDR3: ASSSSRGFGYGYT
size: NA
V: TRBV6-5
length: 13
J: TRBJ1-2

CDR3: ASSPTGRRNTEAF
size: NA
V: TRBV18
length: 13
J: TRBJ1-1

CDR3: ASSQGREGPVGETQY
size: NA
V: TRBV25-1
length: 15
J: TRBJ2-5

CDR3: ASSLGREPTYEQY
size: NA
V: TRBV7-2
length: 13
J: NA

CDR3: ASSFNSGTGRNSPLH
size: NA
V: TRBV5-1
length: 15
J: TRBJ1-6

CDR3: ASSLRDRVIGTQY
size: NA
V: TRBV13
length: 13
J: TRBJ2-3